Described below is a single T cell receptor beta chain sequence and its context. The antigen is unknown. This entry comes from a study of OX40 agonist ivuxolimab in advanced cancers. Notes on the study in general: Patients with a partial response at 0.1-3.0 mg/kg had among the lowest clonal expansion.

The method was immunoSEQ multiplex PCR; TCRdb's version includes in-frame clones alone and lacks a portion of them. The data contain 100,000 to 150,000 clones, 90% of them singletons. V gave up 3 bases and J gave up 4 bases; unmatched junction bases: 8. The CDR3 extends over 17 amino acids. Germline V gene data show CDR1 as WSHSY and CDR2 as SAAADI. No patient had autoimmune disease or received systemic immunosuppression. The sequences come from CD4+ or CD8+ T cells sorted from blood, collected in a trial of the OX40 agonist ivuxolimab. The receptor's source is an adult with an advanced solid tumor such as melanoma, head and neck, liver or kidney cancer. The chain is built from TRBV10-2 and TRBJ2-3; 12 bases match TRBD1. The chain's CDR3 is CASSDLPGQGASDTQYF. The CDR3 region has the DNA TGCGCCAGCAGTGATTTACCGGGACAGGGGGCATCAGATACGCAGTATTTT.